Listed below are T cell receptor beta chains from one sample, sequenced in a study of blood T cell repertoires in COVID-19. Clones were sequenced by immunoSEQ multiplex PCR, and TCRdb holds only the in-frame ones, with some missing. The sample includes approximately 120,000 clones, 80% to 90% of them seen just once. What was sequenced was peripheral blood. These receptors were obtained from a human donor with acute or convalescent COVID-19. The donor label of this sample is uncertain. CDR3s include the opening cysteine and the closing phenylalanine or tryptophan. A D gene is named only where the DNA matches it firmly. Clone sizes are given selectively: once, few, many, or a class where the clone is expanded.

>TRBD1|TRBJ2-5|NA|TRBV9
CASSRDRDRETQYF
TGTGCCAGCAGCCGTGACAGGGATCGAGAGACCCAGTACTTC
>NA|TRBJ2-1|NA|TRBV27
CASSPTPGLDYNEQFF
TGTGCCAGCAGCCCCACCCCGGGACTGGATTACAATGAGCAGTTCTTC
>TRBD2|TRBJ2-3|NA|TRBV3-1/TRBV3-2
CASSLRLAGGTDTQYF
TGTGCCAGCAGCCTCCGACTAGCGGGAGGCACAGATACGCAGTATTTT
>NA|TRBJ2-7|NA|TRBV6-5
CASRWGVGSYEQYF
TGTGCCAGCAGGTGGGGCGTAGGTTCCTACGAGCAGTACTTC
>NA|TRBJ1-2|NA|TRBV7-9
CASSLQVNYGYTF
TGTGCCAGCAGCTTACAGGTGAACTATGGCTACACCTTC
>NA|TRBJ2-7|few|TRBV7-2
CASSLELLPTYEQYF
TGTGCCAGCAGCTTAGAACTGCTCCCTACCTACGAGCAGTACTTC
>TRBD1|TRBJ1-4|NA|TRBV3-1/TRBV3-2
CASSHVGQGTRREKLFF
TGTGCCAGCAGCCATGTCGGACAGGGGACGCGTCGGGAAAAACTGTTTTTT
>NA|TRBJ1-3|NA|TRBV7-2
CASSFGWRGRNTIYF
TGTGCCAGCAGCTTCGGCTGGAGGGGAAGAAACACCATATATTTT
>TRBD1|TRBJ1-2|NA|TRBV2
CASRSGQGRNGYTF
TGTGCCAGCAGATCGGGACAGGGTAGAAATGGCTACACCTTC
>TRBD1|TRBJ2-1|NA|TRBV18
CASSTRQGANEQFF
TGTGCCAGCTCAACGCGACAGGGGGCCAATGAGCAGTTCTTC
>TRBD2|TRBJ2-1|NA|TRBV27
CASSLREGVFLGEQFF
TGTGCCAGCAGTTTAAGGGAGGGAGTATTTCTTGGTGAGCAGTTCTTC
>NA|TRBJ1-3|NA|TRBV3-1/TRBV3-2
CASSQVAGLGNTIYF
TGTGCCAGCAGCCAAGTAGCAGGGTTAGGAAACACCATATATTTT
>TRBD1|TRBJ1-5|once|TRBV7-8
CASSRDRVKKQPQHF
TGTGCCAGCAGCAGGGACAGGGTGAAAAAACAGCCCCAGCATTTT
>TRBD1|TRBJ1-2|NA|TRBV4-2
CASSRLDRDGYTF
TGTGCCAGCAGCCGATTAGACAGGGATGGCTACACCTTC
>NA|TRBJ2-1|NA|TRBV28
CASRVVGGALNEQFF
TGTGCCAGCCGAGTCGTGGGGGGGGCCCTCAATGAGCAGTTCTTC
>TRBD2|TRBJ2-3|once|TRBV5-4
CASSLPLAGAVDSDTDTQYF
TGTGCCAGCAGTCTTCCTCTAGCGGGGGCAGTGGATAGCGACACAGATACGCAGTATTTT
>NA|TRBJ2-1|NA|TRBV4-1
CASSHPTGSTYNEQFF
TGCGCCAGCAGCCACCCTACAGGGTCCACCTACAATGAGCAGTTCTTC
>NA|TRBJ2-3|NA|TRBV5-1
CASSLGGYTTDTQYF
TGCGCCAGCAGCTTAGGCGGATACACCACAGATACGCAGTATTTT
>NA|TRBJ1-4|NA|TRBV18
CASSPSRRQGNEKLFF
TGTGCCAGCTCACCTAGTAGGAGGCAGGGGAATGAAAAACTGTTTTTT
>TRBD2|TRBJ2-1|once|TRBV10-3
CAISAGLARYNEQFF
TGTGCCATCAGTGCGGGACTAGCTAGGTACAATGAGCAGTTCTTC
>TRBD2|TRBJ2-7|NA|TRBV28
CASSSGTSGSYEQYF
TGTGCCAGCAGTTCAGGGACTAGCGGTTCCTACGAGCAGTACTTC
>NA|TRBJ1-1|once|TRBV4-1
CASSQADRENTEAFF
TGCGCCAGCAGCCAAGCTGATCGGGAGAACACTGAAGCTTTCTTT
>TRBD2|TRBJ2-1|NA|TRBV5-5
CASSFQSGNNYNEQFF
TGTGCCAGCAGCTTCCAGAGCGGGAACAACTACAATGAGCAGTTCTTC
>NA|TRBJ2-5|NA|TRBV4-3
CASSQDDSRNGETQYF
TGCGCCAGCAGCCAAGATGACTCACGAAATGGGGAGACCCAGTACTTC
>TRBD2|TRBJ2-7|NA|TRBV6-2/TRBV6-3
CASSPGWSSGKNEQYF
TGTGCCAGCAGTCCCGGGTGGTCTAGCGGGAAGAACGAGCAGTACTTC
>NA|TRBJ1-1|NA|TRBV7-2
CASSLGSTHTEAFF
TGTGCCAGCAGCTTAGGGTCAACACACACTGAAGCTTTCTTT
>NA|TRBJ2-7|NA|TRBV28
CASSSGSSYEQYF
TGTGCCAGCAGTAGCGGAAGCTCCTACGAGCAGTACTTC
>NA|TRBJ1-2|NA|TRBV5-1
CASSEGQTNYGYTF
TGCGCCAGCAGTGAAGGACAGACTAACTATGGCTACACCTTC
>TRBD2|TRBJ2-5|NA|TRBV4-3
CASSLGLAGSAAETQYF
TGCGCCAGCAGCCTAGGGCTAGCGGGGTCTGCCGCTGAGACCCAGTACTTC
>NA|TRBJ1-2|few|TRBV28
CASSVRWTAGGYTF
TGTGCCAGCAGCGTAAGGTGGACAGCGGGAGGCTACACCTTC
>NA|TRBJ1-5|NA|TRBV7-2
CASSPTANQPQHF
TGTGCCAGCAGCCCGACAGCGAATCAGCCCCAGCATTTT
>TRBD1|TRBJ1-4|NA|TRBV19
CASSYLQGSEKLFF
TGTGCCAGTTCCTATCTACAGGGGTCTGAAAAACTGTTTTTT
>NA|TRBJ1-1|NA|TRBV7-9
CASSYYLGTEAFF
TGTGCCAGCAGCTACTATTTGGGCACTGAAGCTTTCTTT
>NA|TRBJ1-5|NA|TRBV6-2/TRBV6-3
CASSSHARPQHF
TGTGCCAGCAGCTCCCATGCGAGGCCCCAGCATTTT
>TRBD1|TRBJ2-7|NA|TRBV28
CASSLTGDTYEQYF
TGTGCCAGCAGTTTGACAGGGGATACCTACGAGCAGTACTTC
>NA|TRBJ1-2|NA|TRBV20-1
CSAESNGYTF
TGCAGTGCGGAGAGCAATGGCTACACCTTC
>TRBD2|TRBJ2-3|NA|TRBV30
CAWGLAALDVTQYF
TGTGCCTGGGGACTAGCGGCCCTCGATGTTACGCAGTATTTT
>TRBD1|TRBJ2-2|once|TRBV3-1/TRBV3-2
CASSLQGAGELFF
TGTGCCAGCAGCCTCCAGGGGGCCGGGGAGCTGTTTTTT
>TRBD2|TRBJ2-1|NA|TRBV9
CASSLTGLAYNEQFF
TGTGCCAGCAGCCTCACAGGACTAGCCTACAATGAGCAGTTCTTC
>NA|TRBJ1-3|NA|TRBV7-9
CASSPPGSGNTIYF
TGTGCCAGCAGCCCACCCGGCTCTGGAAACACCATATATTTT
>NA|TRBJ2-4|NA|TRBV12-5
CASGQGAGGLIQYF
TGTGCTAGTGGCCAAGGGGCAGGGGGGCTCATTCAGTACTTC
>NA|TRBJ2-5|NA|TRBV7-2
CASSLSGEETQYF
TGTGCCAGCAGCTTATCAGGGGAAGAGACCCAGTACTTC
>TRBD1|TRBJ1-2|NA|TRBV4-2
CASSQELAMGTGANYGYTF
TGTGCCAGCAGCCAAGAACTGGCAATGGGAACAGGGGCGAACTATGGCTACACCTTC
>NA|TRBJ2-7|NA|TRBV20-1
CSATPGQQQYF
TGCAGTGCAACCCCAGGACAGCAGCAGTACTTC
>NA|TRBJ1-2|NA|TRBV18
CASSPPEGRTNGYTF
TGTGCCAGCTCACCACCGGAGGGCAGGACAAATGGCTACACCTTC
>NA|TRBJ1-1|NA|TRBV19
CASSETGFVPEAFF
TGTGCCAGTTCGGAAACAGGGTTTGTACCTGAAGCTTTCTTT
>TRBD1|TRBJ1-3|NA|TRBV28
CASSPGTGGIGNTIYF
TGTGCCAGCAGTCCAGGGACAGGGGGGATTGGAAACACCATATATTTT
>TRBD1|TRBJ2-2|NA|TRBV5-1
CASSLGATGFPGELFF
TGCGCCAGCAGCTTAGGGGCGACAGGGTTCCCCGGGGAGCTGTTTTTT
>TRBD2|TRBJ2-1|NA|TRBV7-8
CASSSSTSGVGKYEQFF
TGTGCCAGCAGCTCCTCGACTAGCGGGGTCGGGAAATATGAGCAGTTCTTC
>TRBD2|TRBJ2-1|NA|TRBV27
CASSPGLAAYNEQFF
TGTGCCAGCAGCCCGGGACTAGCGGCTTACAATGAGCAGTTCTTC
>NA|TRBJ1-1|NA|TRBV2
CASFAQGNTEAFF
TGTGCCAGCTTCGCCCAGGGGAACACTGAAGCTTTCTTT